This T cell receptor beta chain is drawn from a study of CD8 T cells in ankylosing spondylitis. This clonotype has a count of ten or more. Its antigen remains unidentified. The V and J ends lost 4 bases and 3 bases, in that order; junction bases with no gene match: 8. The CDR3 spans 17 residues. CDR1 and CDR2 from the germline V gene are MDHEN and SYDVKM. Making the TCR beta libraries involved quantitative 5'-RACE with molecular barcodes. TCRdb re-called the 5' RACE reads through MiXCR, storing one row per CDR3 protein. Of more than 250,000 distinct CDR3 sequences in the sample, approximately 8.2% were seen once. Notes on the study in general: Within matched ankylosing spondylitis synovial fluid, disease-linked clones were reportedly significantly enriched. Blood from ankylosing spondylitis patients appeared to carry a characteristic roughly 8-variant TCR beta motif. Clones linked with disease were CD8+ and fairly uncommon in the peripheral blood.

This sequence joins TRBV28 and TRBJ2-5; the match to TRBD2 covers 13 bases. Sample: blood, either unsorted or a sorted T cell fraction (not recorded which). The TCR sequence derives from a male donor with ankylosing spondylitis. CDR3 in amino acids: CASSSWTSGSGKETQYF. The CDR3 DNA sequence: TGTGCCAGCAGTTCATGGACTAGCGGGAGCGGTAAAGAGACCCAGTACTTC.